The 28 T cell receptor beta chains in this list originate from one sample, sequenced in a study of CD8+ T cells in alopecia areata (dated by TCRdb to the late 2010s). Libraries were built with the immunoSEQ multiplex PCR assay. For TCR sequencing, RNA was extracted from every sample and reverse transcribed into cDNA to serve as template. TCRdb re-hosts the immuneACCESS table, in-frame sequences only. Its copies lack some clones; in the studies checked, an unresolved V gene accounts for under half of them, and the cause for the rest is not known. The sample profile shows 140,000 to 150,000 clones; less than 65% of them were found once. 36% of the sample rests with the top ten. Specimen: CD8+ T cells sorted from blood. All receptors derive from a human donor in good health.

This clone has more than one count but fewer than ten. CDR3: CASSYSSSMNTEAFF. The CDR3 DNA follows: TGTGCCAGCAGTTACTCGTCTTCGATGAACACTGAAGCTTTCTTT. The gene calls are TRBV6-5 and TRBJ1-1; D uncertain. Looked up from germline, CDR1 is MNHEY and CDR2 is SVGAGI. V lost 0 bases and J 0 bases, leaving 8 bases between the germline ends. The CDR3 covers 15 residues.

This clone was picked up a small number of times. Additional DNA sequences in this sample encode the identical CDR3. V is TRBV9 and J is TRBJ2-2; TRBD2 might be the D (6 bases). Trimming removed 5 bases at V and 4 bases at J, with 9 bases between. Germline assignment: CDR1 SGDLS and CDR2 YYNGEE. The CDR3 has 13 residues. The CDR3 DNA reads as TGTGCCAGCAGTGCTAGCGTCACCGGGGAGCTGTTTTTT. Protein: CASSASVTGELFF.

The table lists this clone with a few counts. This CDR3 is CSVEAEPNTGELFF. In DNA form, the CDR3 reads TGCAGCGTTGAAGCTGAGCCGAACACCGGGGAGCTGTTTTTT. This chain uses TRBV29-1 with TRBJ2-2; no firm D call. Looked up from germline, CDR1 is SQVTM and CDR2 is ANQGSEA. The ends were cut back, 1 base at V and 0 bases at J, with 6 bases in the middle. The CDR3 loop spans 14 amino acids.

This chain joins TRBV27 and TRBJ1-1; possibly TRBD1 for D (6 bases). V was pared by 5 bases and J by 1 base, with 11 bases between. Germline V gives CDR1 MNHEY, CDR2 SMNVEV (reference sequence). The CDR3 sequence is 14 residues long. CDR3 DNA sequence: TGTGCCAGCAGTAAGACAGGACAGAACACTGAAGCTTTCTTT. Translating gives CASSKTGQNTEAFF.

This clone was seen at least ten times. The chain combines TRBV9 with TRBJ2-3; TRBD2 matches at 7 bases. The CDR3 is made up of 15 amino acids. Germline assignment: CDR1 SGDLS and CDR2 YYNGEE. Trimming at V came to 4 bases and at J to 1 base, leaving 6 bases not matched to a gene. The CDR3 reads CASSITLARTDTQYF. The CDR3, as DNA: TGTGCCAGCAGCATAACACTAGCGCGCACAGATACGCAGTATTTT. The variable domain in full, with the rest retrieved from reference TRBV9 and TRBJ2-3, is DSGVTQTPKHLITATGQRVTLRCSPRSGDLSVYWYQQSLDQGLQFLIQYYNGEERAKGNILERFSAQQFPDLHSELNLSSLELGDSALYFCASSITLARTDTQYFGPGTRLTVL.

V gene TRBV2 combines with J gene TRBJ2-7; tentative D call: TRBD2 (6 bases). CDR3 size: 14 residues. With 2 bases removed from V and 3 bases from J, the gap between germline ends came to 11 bases. The germline V gene encodes CDR1 SNHLY and CDR2 FYNNEI. Here the CDR3 DNA reads TGTGCCAGCAGTGAACACGGGAGTGGCTACGAGCAGTACTTC. It specifies CASSEHGSGYEQYF.

The rearrangement links TRBV7-2 to TRBJ2-7; D ambiguous. Germline V gives CDR1 SGHTA, CDR2 FQGNSA. The length of the CDR3 is 16 residues. Trimming removed 5 bases from V and 2 bases from J, with 19 bases in between. CDR3 loop: CASSQPLFGSPYEQYF. Written as DNA, the CDR3 is TGTGCCAGCAGCCAGCCCCTTTTCGGCAGTCCCTACGAGCAGTACTTC.

The chain employs TRBV2 and TRBJ2-1; weak D call: TRBD2 (6 bases). CDR1 is SNHLY, CDR2 FYNNEI, per germline. This CDR3 spans 15 amino acids. Trimming pared 2 bases from V and 5 bases from J, leaving 13 bases between. The CDR3 protein is CASSEPRERDNEQFF. CDR3 nucleotide sequence: TGTGCCAGCAGTGAACCGCGGGAAAGGGACAATGAGCAGTTCTTC.

V and J are TRBV5-1 and TRBJ2-7, with 7 bases lining up with TRBD2. The CDR3 has 19 residues. V was clipped by 4 bases and J by 2 bases; unmatched bases: 21. Germline CDR1 reads SGHRS; CDR2 reads YFSETQ. The CDR3 sequence: CASSPGADAGEPETYEQYF. DNA for the CDR3: TGCGCCAGCAGCCCCGGGGCAGATGCGGGGGAACCCGAAACCTACGAGCAGTACTTC.

This chain joins TRBV4-1 and TRBJ1-1, with TRBD1 identical over 8 bases. The CDR3 spans 15 residues. J was trimmed by 2 bases and V by 5 bases; bases with no gene match: 7. From germline, CDR1 is MGHRA and CDR2 YSYEKL. CDR3 residues: CASSTGTGLNTEAFF. DNA for the CDR3: TGCGCCAGCAGCACCGGGACAGGCCTAAACACTGAAGCTTTCTTT.

This clone occurred a few times. The gene calls are TRBV4-1 and TRBJ2-1, with D tentatively TRBD1 (5 bases). Germline V gene sequence: CDR1 MGHRA, CDR2 YSYEKL. V lost 6 bases, J lost 9 bases, and 12 bases lay in between. CDR3 length equals 12 residues. The CDR3 region is CASSPRGGEQFF. The CDR3 nucleotides read TGCGCCAGCAGTCCTAGGGGTGGTGAGCAGTTCTTC.

This chain connects TRBV27 to TRBJ1-5, with no clear D. Germline lookup yields CDR1 MNHEY and CDR2 SMNVEV (reference sequence). The CDR3 spans 15 residues. Trimming took 2 bases from V and 7 from J, leaving 15 bases between them. The CDR3 region has the DNA TGTGCCAGCAGTTTAAGTTCTCGGGGTAGGCAGCCCCAGCATTTT. Protein: CASSLSSRGRQPQHF.

This chain links TRBV29-1 with TRBJ2-3; 9 bases line up with TRBD1. Germline CDR1 and CDR2: SQVTM and ANQGSEA. After removal of 8 bases from V and 5 bases from J, the junction contained 14 bases not matched to a gene. The CDR3 is made up of 15 amino acids. The CDR3 region has the DNA TGCAGCACGTGGGGTGGGACAGGGCGTCAAGATACGCAGTATTTT. Translated: CSTWGGTGRQDTQYF.

The chain joins TRBV6-6 to TRBJ2-2; the D is unclear. The length of the CDR3 is 13 residues. CDR1 and CDR2 (germline): MNHNY, SVGAGI (reference sequence). Trimming cost V 5 bases and J 1 base, with 5 bases left between them. The CDR3 coding sequence is TGTGCCAGCAGTGACGGGAACACCGGGGAGCTGTTTTTT. Its translation is CASSDGNTGELFF.

V and J are TRBV4-1 and TRBJ2-7; possibly TRBD1 for D (6 bases). V was cut by 1 base and J by 3 bases, with 10 bases left in between. Germline V lookup: CDR1 MGHRA, CDR2 YSYEKL. The CDR3 is 14 residues long. The CDR3 DNA sequence: TGCGCCAGCAGCCAAGTTAACAGGGACTACGAGCAGTACTTC. This codes for CASSQVNRDYEQYF.

This clone has more than one count but fewer than ten. The chain has TRBV28 and TRBJ2-2; D gene uncertain. Trimming shortened V by 6 bases and J by 5 bases, and 16 bases separated the two germline ends. Germline lookup yields CDR1 MDHEN and CDR2 SYDVKM. This CDR3 has 15 residues. CDR3 sequence: CASRPYVLRTGELFF. As DNA, the CDR3 is TGTGCCAGCAGGCCCTATGTCCTACGGACCGGGGAGCTGTTTTTT. Combining the CDR3 with reference TRBV28 and TRBJ2-2 gives the whole variable domain DVKVTQSSRYLVKRTGEKVFLECVQDMDHENMFWYRQDPGLGLRLIYFSYDVKMKEKGDIPEGYSVSREKKERFSLILESASTNQTSMYLCASRPYVLRTGELFFGEGSRLTVL.

V gene TRBV7-9 combines with J gene TRBJ2-7; maybe TRBD1 (6 bases). This CDR3 has 15 residues. Germline assignment: CDR1 SEHNR and CDR2 FQNEAQ (reference sequence). V was pared by 2 bases and J by 0 bases, with 11 bases between. The CDR3 nucleotides are TGTGCCAGCAGCTTAATAAGGGGGAGCTCCTACGAGCAGTACTTC. Its protein is CASSLIRGSSYEQYF.

This clone appeared once. The chain links TRBV5-6 to TRBJ2-7; 8 bases are a match to TRBD2. The CDR3 runs 14 residues. CDR1 is SGHDT, CDR2 YYEEEE, per germline. The ends lost 1 base at V and 3 bases at J; junction bases unmatched: 3. The CDR3 DNA is TGTGCCAGCAGCTTGCTCAGCGGGGGCTACGAGCAGTACTTC. Residues: CASSLLSGGYEQYF.

The J gene is TRBJ2-3, the V gene TRBV5-1; tentatively, D is TRBD1 (5 bases). The V end lost 7 bases, the J end lost 7 bases, and 22 bases lay between the germline ends. The length of the CDR3 is 15 residues. The germline CDR1 and CDR2 sequences are SGHRS and YFSETQ. CDR3 nucleotide sequence: TGCGCCAGCTCACGTTGGGGCTCCTCCGACCATACGCAGTATTTT. Its protein product is CASSRWGSSDHTQYF.

The rearrangement uses TRBV27 and TRBJ2-5; D gene uncertain. Germline V gene data show CDR1 as MNHEY and CDR2 as SMNVEV (reference sequence). This CDR3 contains 13 residues. Trimming removed 3 bases at V and 1 base at J, with 6 bases between. The CDR3 sequence: CASSFYSQETQYF. The CDR3 DNA reads TGTGCCAGCAGTTTTTACAGCCAAGAGACCCAGTACTTC.

The chain has TRBV12-5 and TRBJ2-7; D unresolved. The CDR3 totals 13 residues. Germline V gene lookup returns CDR1 LGHNT and CDR2 FRNRAP. V lost 1 base to trimming and J lost 2 bases, with 6 bases between them. In DNA form, the CDR3 reads TGTGCTAGTGGTTTGGAATTGGCCTACGAGCAGTACTTC. Translating it yields CASGLELAYEQYF.

This clone occurred a few times. The chain employs TRBV5-4 and TRBJ2-3; tentatively, D is TRBD2 (6 bases). CDR1 and CDR2 from the germline V gene are SGHNT and YYREEE (reference sequence). V gave up 7 bases and J gave up 4 bases, with 22 bases separating them. This CDR3 has 16 amino acids. As DNA, the CDR3 is TGTGCCAGCGGCCAAAGTATCGGGAGTGGATCAGATACGCAGTATTTT. This codes for CASGQSIGSGSDTQYF.

For the CDR3, the DNA is TGTGCCAGCAGAGGGGGGGACAATGAGCAGTTCTTC. This gives the protein CASRGGDNEQFF. The V call is TRBV27, the J call TRBJ2-1, with D tentatively TRBD2 (7 bases). The V end lost 6 bases, the J end lost 5 bases, and 8 bases lay between the germline ends. Germline V gene lookup returns CDR1 MNHEY and CDR2 SMNVEV (reference sequence). This CDR3 region has 12 residues.

About this clone: The sample has other DNA sequences that encode this CDR3 too. The chain carries TRBV29-1 and TRBJ1-2; unclear D gene. The V gene's germline CDR1 is SQVTM and CDR2 ANQGSEA. The CDR3 has 11 amino acids. V dropped 2 bases and J dropped 8 bases, with 9 bases sitting between them. The CDR3 region is CSVESRGGYTF. CDR3 nucleotide sequence: TGCAGCGTTGAATCCAGAGGGGGCTACACCTTC.

With regard to this clone: One junction end disagrees with the germline gene, perhaps due to a read error. V usage is TRBV9 and J usage is TRBJ2-1; D is unclear. CDR1 and CDR2 from the germline V gene are SGDLS and YYNGEE. The CDR3 has 12 amino acids. CDR3 in amino acids: CASSPSGNEQLF. In DNA form, the CDR3 reads TGTGCCAGCAGCCCTTCCGGTAATGAGCAGCTCTTC.

By its share, this clone is medium-sized. The chain recombines TRBV9 with TRBJ2-2; TRBD1 matches at 7 bases. Germline values: CDR1 SGDLS, CDR2 YYNGEE. This CDR3 contains 14 residues. With 3 bases clipped from V and 7 bases from J, the junction kept 6 bases outside the gene matches. The CDR3 DNA is TGTGCCAGCAGCGGGACAGGAACAAGCGGGGAGCTGTTTTTT. It codes for CASSGTGTSGELFF.

V and J are TRBV29-1 and TRBJ1-1; D remains ambiguous. The CDR3 has 12 amino acids. V lost 4 bases, J lost 3 bases, and 9 bases lay in between. In germline, CDR1 is SQVTM, CDR2 ANQGSEA. The CDR3 DNA reads TGCAGCGTTGCAGAGGGAGACACTGAAGCTTTCTTT. Protein product: CSVAEGDTEAFF.

This clone was picked up a small number of times. The rearrangement links TRBV28 to TRBJ2-3, with TRBD1 identical over 8 bases. CDR1 is MDHEN, CDR2 SYDVKM, per germline. V lost 2 bases to trimming and J lost 4 bases; unmatched junction nucleotides: 14. This CDR3 comprises 18 residues. CDR3 DNA: TGTGCCAGCAGTTTACCAAGCCAGGGGGCATTCCCACCAGATACGCAGTATTTT. It specifies CASSLPSQGAFPPDTQYF.